The sequence of this T cell receptor beta chain was determined in a study of blood T cell repertoires in COVID-19. About the research overall: COVID-19 samples, acute and convalescent, were from the United States, Italy and Spain. Nucleic acid was either cDNA or gDNA, and it came from T cells, B-cell-depleted T cells, or PBMCs.

The V gene's germline CDR1 is SGHNT and CDR2 YENEEA. V was clipped by 4 bases and J by 9 bases; unmatched bases: 11. CDR3 length: 17 amino acids. In the study's own analysis: Amplification of reference gene primers provided the estimated nucleated cell counts. Method: immunoSEQ multiplex PCR; TCRdb's copy keeps in-frame clones and lacks some. Clone size and V and J calls were adopted from that table, with D and trimming inferred from the DNA. The sample contains roughly 49,000 clones, less than 90% of which appear only once. The V and J genes are TRBV11-3 and TRBJ2-1; TRBD2 agrees at 14 bases. Sequenced material: peripheral blood. This sequence was found in a human donor in a cohort sampled during active COVID-19. The CDR3 protein is CASSSKRTSGRRSEQFF. CDR3 bases: TGTGCCAGCAGCTCTAAACGGACTAGCGGGAGGAGGAGTGAGCAGTTCTTC.